These 28 T cell receptor beta chains share one sample of origin, sequenced in a study of T cells in localized non-small cell lung cancer. TCRdb's table, derived via immunoSEQ multiplex PCR, lists solely in-frame clones and lacks some. This repertoire shows some 37,000 clones, about 90% found once; its top ten account for roughly 2.6%. The sequencing here drew on peripheral blood, taken before any cancer treatment. Every receptor here comes from a woman aged 40 to 75 with stage I lung adenocarcinoma.

The rearrangement links TRBV5-6 to TRBJ2-3; D could derive from TRBD1 or TRBD2 (5 bases each). Germline CDR1 is SGHDT and CDR2 is YYEEEE. CDR3 length: 14 amino acids. V was clipped by 4 bases and J by 1 base, with 10 bases between them. CDR3 coding DNA: TGTGCCAGCAGCCCCGGGACCCGCACAGATACGCAGTATTTT. This sequence encodes CASSPGTRTDTQYF.

CDR3 protein: CASSIRTGLAGELFF. CDR3 in DNA: TGTGCCAGTAGTATACGTACTGGCCTTGCCGGGGAGCTGTTTTTT. The chain has TRBV19 and TRBJ2-2; no reliable D call. The CDR3 is 15 amino acids. Trimming cost V 2 bases and J 6 bases, with 13 bases left between them. Germline values: CDR1 LNHDA, CDR2 SQIVND (reference sequence).

The V and J genes are TRBV13 and TRBJ2-3; TRBD1 or TRBD2 may be the D gene (5 bases each). V was cut by 4 bases and J by 0 bases, with 8 bases left in between. Germline assignment: CDR1 PRHDT and CDR2 FYEKMQ (reference sequence). The CDR3 runs to 14 residues. In DNA form, the CDR3 reads TGTGCCAGCAGCTCTGGGGGTAGCACAGATACGCAGTATTTT. It translates to CASSSGGSTDTQYF.

The V and J genes are TRBV30 and TRBJ1-5, with no clear D. V was trimmed by 0 bases and J by 0 bases, leaving 6 bases between them. This CDR3 has 14 amino acids. Germline CDR1 reads GTSNPN; CDR2 reads SVGIG (reference sequence). This chain's CDR3 is CAWSVLSSNQPQHF. The CDR3 DNA sequence: TGTGCCTGGAGTGTTCTCAGTAGCAATCAGCCCCAGCATTTT. Complete variable domain (other parts from reference TRBV30 and TRBJ1-5): SQTIHQWPATLVQPVGSPLSLECTVEGTSNPNLYWYRQAAGRGLQLLFYSVGIGQISSEVPQNLSASRPQDRQFILSSKKLLLSDSGFYLCAWSVLSSNQPQHFGDGTRLSIL.

The chain is built from TRBV4-1 and TRBJ2-7; TRBD1 matches 10 bases. The CDR3 covers 17 residues. Unmatched junction bases numbered 12, after V lost 2 bases and J lost 5 bases. Per germline, CDR1 MGHRA and CDR2 YSYEKL. The CDR3 sequence is CASSQNWGDRGPNEQYF. The CDR3, as DNA: TGCGCCAGCAGCCAAAATTGGGGGGACAGGGGCCCCAACGAGCAGTACTTC.

The chain combines TRBV29-1 with TRBJ2-2, with D unresolved. V lost 4 bases, J lost 1 base, and 7 bases lay in between. The length of the CDR3 is 13 residues. Germline CDR1 is SQVTM and CDR2 is ANQGSEA. The CDR3: CSVGHENTGELFF. CDR3 coding DNA: TGCAGCGTTGGGCATGAGAACACCGGGGAGCTGTTTTTT.

The rearrangement uses TRBV19 and TRBJ1-1, with 7 bases identical to TRBD1. The CDR3 is made up of 16 amino acids. V lost 5 bases and J lost 2; bases outside the gene matches: 11. CDR1 and CDR2 from the germline V gene are LNHDA and SQIVND (reference sequence). DNA of the CDR3: TGTGCCAGTAGTCCTGGGCACAGGGGCATAAACACTGAAGCTTTCTTT. Translated: CASSPGHRGINTEAFF.

This clone showed up just a few times. The V gene is TRBV2, the J gene TRBJ1-4, with D hard to call. Germline V gene data show CDR1 as SNHLY and CDR2 as FYNNEI. The CDR3 contains 14 residues. V was trimmed by 5 bases and J by 8 bases, leaving 15 bases between them. The CDR3 bases are TGTGCCAGCAGTCTTCTAACCCCGGACGAAAAACTGTTTTTT. Translating it yields CASSLLTPDEKLFF.

The gene calls are TRBV5-1 and TRBJ2-3; D is perhaps TRBD1 (6 bases). This CDR3 is 15 amino acids long. CDR1 and CDR2 from the germline V gene are SGHRS and YFSETQ. The V and J ends lost 4 bases and 2 bases respectively, with 14 bases between them. The chain's CDR3 is CASSLGDTSTDTQYF. In DNA, the CDR3 is TGCGCCAGCAGCCTGGGGGACACTTCCACAGATACGCAGTATTTT.

The chain joins TRBV10-3 to TRBJ2-3; 10 positions match TRBD1. The CDR3 extends over 15 amino acids. Trimming at V came to 4 bases and at J to 3 bases, leaving 4 bases not matched to a gene. CDR1 is ENHRY, CDR2 SYGVKD, per germline. The chain's CDR3 is CAISGGTGVTDTQYF. For the CDR3, the DNA is TGTGCCATCAGTGGAGGGACAGGGGTGACAGATACGCAGTATTTT.

In its sample, this clone was seen a few times. The chain is built from TRBV4-1 and TRBJ1-1; D is undetermined. V lost 7 bases to trimming and J lost 7 bases, with 19 bases between them. The CDR3 length is 14 residues. CDR1 is MGHRA, CDR2 YSYEKL, per germline. CDR3 in DNA: TGCGCCAGCACCCTAGTAGGAGGGAACGGTGAAGCTTTCTTT. It codes for CASTLVGGNGEAFF.

J is TRBJ2-7 and V is TRBV9; D is perhaps TRBD2 (5 bases). Germline assignment: CDR1 SGDLS and CDR2 YYNGEE. V was trimmed by 7 bases and J by 1 base, leaving 6 bases between them. The CDR3 is 11 residues long. Written as DNA, the CDR3 is TGTGCCAGCGGGAGTTCCTACGAGCAGTACTTC. It yields the protein CASGSSYEQYF.

The J gene is TRBJ2-5, the V gene TRBV6-6; D is unclear. The length of the CDR3 is 14 residues. The V end was cut by 0 bases, the J end by 3 bases, with 8 bases between. Germline V gene lookup returns CDR1 MNHNY and CDR2 SVGAGI (reference sequence). The CDR3 reads CASSYSLQKETQYF. The CDR3 nucleotides read TGTGCCAGCAGTTACTCCCTCCAGAAAGAGACCCAGTACTTC.

CDR3 in DNA: TGTGCCAGTAGGGGCGTGGCGGGAGGGGGAGAGACCCAGTACTTC. Amino acids: CASRGVAGGGETQYF. V and J are TRBV19 and TRBJ2-5; 9 bases agree with TRBD2. Germline V lookup: CDR1 LNHDA, CDR2 SQIVND (reference sequence). The CDR3 has 15 amino acids. V lost 6 bases and J lost 4; bases outside the gene matches: 9.

The CDR3 sequence: CASSVGASGSDIQYF. In DNA form, the CDR3 reads TGTGCCAGCAGCGTAGGGGCTAGCGGGAGTGACATTCAGTACTTC. The rearrangement uses TRBV9 and TRBJ2-4, with 10 bases matching TRBD2. The CDR3 extends over 15 amino acids. Per the germline V gene, CDR1 is SGDLS and CDR2 is YYNGEE. Trimming took 0 bases from V and 8 from J; bases not matched to a gene: 5.

This clone showed up just once. The chain is built from TRBV7-9 and TRBJ2-3; D may be TRBD1 (6 bases). The ends were cut back, 8 bases at V and 4 bases at J, with 13 bases in the middle. CDR1 SEHNR and CDR2 FQNEAQ come from the germline V gene (reference sequence). There are 13 residues in the CDR3. The CDR3 nucleotides are TGTGCCAGCTTTCAGGGACACGCAGATACGCAGTATTTT. The encoded protein is CASFQGHADTQYF.

Only one count was recorded for this clone. The chain combines TRBV6-5 with TRBJ2-7; 7 bases map to TRBD1. Germline values: CDR1 MNHEY, CDR2 SVGAGI. The CDR3 is 16 residues long. J gave up 4 bases and V 0 bases, and 9 bases lay outside the gene matches. CDR3 nucleotides: TGTGCCAGCAGTTACTCATTCCGGGACAGAGAATACGAGCAGTACTTC. Its protein product is CASSYSFRDREYEQYF.

V and J are TRBV19 and TRBJ1-1; D not certain. Trimming took off 1 base at V and 3 bases at J, with 15 bases between the two ends. The CDR3 length is 16 residues. Germline-derived CDR1 and CDR2 are LNHDA and SQIVND (reference sequence). This CDR3 reads CASSIVPLAGDTEAFF. CDR3 nucleotide sequence: TGTGCCAGTAGTATAGTCCCATTGGCTGGGGACACTGAAGCTTTCTTT.

This clone was seen once. This rearrangement joins TRBV10-3 to TRBJ2-7; D uncertain. The V end lost 6 bases, the J end lost 0 bases, and 15 bases lay between the germline ends. The length of the CDR3 is 15 residues. CDR1 is ENHRY, CDR2 SYGVKD, per germline. The CDR3 coding sequence is TGTGCCATCAGGCCAACGTTGGCCCGCTCCTACGAGCAGTACTTC. Amino acid sequence: CAIRPTLARSYEQYF.

J is TRBJ2-7 and V is TRBV5-1, with D perhaps given as TRBD1 or TRBD2 (5 bases each). Trimming left V 3 bases short and J 5 bases short, with 9 bases between. The CDR3 runs 12 residues. Germline V lookup: CDR1 SGHRS, CDR2 YFSETQ. The CDR3: CASSWDRDEQYF. CDR3 nucleotide sequence: TGCGCCAGCAGCTGGGACCGAGACGAGCAGTACTTC.

The rearrangement links TRBV5-1 to TRBJ2-1; 8 nucleotides line up with TRBD2. CDR1 is SGHRS and CDR2 is YFSETQ in the germline V gene. This CDR3 contains 15 residues. After removal of 4 bases from V and 5 bases from J, the junction contained 8 bases not matched to a gene. For the CDR3, the DNA is TGCGCCAGCAGCAGAGTTAGCGGGGTAAACAATGAGCAGTTCTTC. Its protein is CASSRVSGVNNEQFF.

The chain is built from TRBV5-1 and TRBJ2-1; D tentatively reads TRBD1 or TRBD2 (5 bases each). The CDR3 totals 14 residues. V dropped 3 bases and J dropped 0 bases, with 7 bases sitting between them. CDR1 is SGHRS and CDR2 is YFSETQ in the germline V gene. The CDR3 region has the DNA TGCGCCAGCAGCTGGGGGAGCTCCTACAATGAGCAGTTCTTC. The encoded protein is CASSWGSSYNEQFF.

The CDR3 region has the DNA TGTGCCAGCAGTGAAGACCGGGGTGGGGCCAACGTCCTGACTTTC. This codes for CASSEDRGGANVLTF. The V and J genes are TRBV2 and TRBJ2-6; D is possibly TRBD2 (5 bases). The CDR3 loop spans 15 amino acids. Looked up from germline, CDR1 is SNHLY and CDR2 is FYNNEI. Trimming took 1 base from V and 3 from J, leaving 7 bases between them.

V and J are TRBV28 and TRBJ2-3; the match to TRBD1 covers 9 bases. Germline assignment: CDR1 MDHEN and CDR2 SYDVKM. V lost 6 bases, J lost 2 bases, and 9 bases stayed unmatched. This CDR3 is built from 16 residues. CDR3 nucleotide sequence: TGTGCCAGCAGGTCACCGGGACAGGGATCCACAGATACGCAGTATTTT. Its protein is CASRSPGQGSTDTQYF.

The chain has TRBV6-5 and TRBJ1-3; D might be TRBD1 (6 bases). CDR1 and CDR2 from the germline V gene are MNHEY and SVGAGI. V was trimmed by 0 bases and J by 4 bases, leaving 13 bases between them. This CDR3 region has 16 residues. CDR3 sequence: CASSYSWGHEGNTIYF. Written as DNA, the CDR3 is TGTGCCAGCAGTTACTCGTGGGGGCATGAAGGAAACACCATATATTTT.

In DNA, the CDR3 is TGTGCCAGCAGTGAATTGAAGGGAGGACAGATGAACACTGAAGCTTTCTTT. This translates into CASSELKGGQMNTEAFF. The chain joins TRBV25-1 to TRBJ1-1; maybe TRBD1 (6 bases). Germline values: CDR1 MGHDK, CDR2 SYGVNS. The CDR3 is made up of 17 amino acids. The V end was cut by 1 base, the J end by 0 bases, with 15 bases between.

This chain links TRBV19 with TRBJ1-5; D is unclear. The germline CDR1 and CDR2 sequences are LNHDA and SQIVND (reference sequence). V lost 3 bases, J lost 3 bases, and 18 bases lay in between. The CDR3 contains 17 residues. CDR3 coding DNA: TGTGCCAGTAGTATCGACCTCATATCGAGTTACAATCAGCCCCAGCATTTT. Protein product: CASSIDLISSYNQPQHF.

The J gene is TRBJ1-1, the V gene TRBV5-1; D remains ambiguous. Per the germline V gene, CDR1 is SGHRS and CDR2 is YFSETQ. Trimming pared 7 bases from V and 0 bases from J, leaving 13 bases between. The CDR3 sequence is 14 residues long. CDR3 sequence (DNA): TGCGCCAGCGCCTCACAAACTTTGAACACTGAAGCTTTCTTT. Translating gives CASASQTLNTEAFF.